The clone carrying this TCR beta chain was found a few times. Germline CDR1 reads LNHNV; CDR2 reads YYDKDF (reference sequence). The J segment lost 0 bases and the V segment lost 4 bases, leaving 5 bases of the junction unmatched. The CDR3 runs to 16 residues. Diagnosis of hyperthyroidism was new in patients aged 18 to 65, and its duration was under 2 months. The data stem from a study of T cells in Graves' hyperthyroidism and ophthalmopathy. Study-level background: The initial diagnosis was the point when peripheral blood was collected, ahead of any treatment.

Amplified TCR beta CDR3 regions came from RNA transcripts. When the TCR CDR3 underwent first-round RT-PCR, the HTBI primer set was used. TCRdb re-called the multiplex PCR reads with MiXCR, one entry per CDR3 protein. The table includes some 620,000 distinct CDR3 sequences, 16% detected once. The material sequenced was blood. The V and J genes are TRBV15 and TRBJ2-1, with 8 bases aligning to TRBD2. The clonotype originates from a woman aged 30 to 39 with Graves' hyperthyroidism. The CDR3 reads CATSTTSGSSYNEQFF. CDR3 nucleotides: TGTGCCACCAGCACTACAAGCGGGAGCTCCTACAATGAGCAGTTCTTC.